This T cell receptor (beta chain) is from a study of OX40 agonist ivuxolimab in advanced cancers. TCRdb's copy holds only in-frame clones and misses some; the assay was immunoSEQ multiplex PCR. Here the sample spans roughly 100,000 clones, approximately 90% being singletons. Germline CDR1 is ENHRY and CDR2 is SYGVKD. V shed 9 bases and J shed 5 bases, with 20 bases lying between them. The CDR3 totals 14 residues. The sample in question was CD4+ or CD8+ T cells sorted from blood, obtained in a trial of the OX40 agonist ivuxolimab. The origin of this receptor is an adult with an advanced solid tumor such as melanoma, head and neck, liver or kidney cancer. V gene TRBV10-3 combines with J gene TRBJ2-7, with D maybe TRBD1 (6 bases). The CDR3 region has the DNA TGTGCCATTAAAGGGTCCAACAGGGAGCACGAGCAGTACTTC. Amino acid sequence: CAIKGSNREHEQYF.